This T cell receptor beta chain is drawn from a study of blood T cell repertoires in COVID-19. Overall study context: Sources were T cells, B-cell-depleted T cells, or PBMCs; the material itself was cDNA or gDNA.

Some clones are missing from TCRdb's copy, which holds only in-frame ones; the method was immunoSEQ multiplex PCR. The sample includes roughly 20,000 clones, approximately 87% of them seen just once. Losses at the gene ends were 6 bases for V and 5 bases for J; bases not matched to a gene: 15. The CDR3 consists of 16 residues. Germline V gene data show CDR1 as SGHTA and CDR2 as FQGNSA. The rearrangement uses TRBV7-2 and TRBJ1-1, with 7 bases lining up with TRBD1. This receptor was obtained from a human donor in a cohort sampled during active COVID-19. Sequenced input: peripheral blood. Here the CDR3 reads CASSTTSGGRRTEAFF. The CDR3 DNA sequence: TGTGCCAGCAGTACCACATCAGGGGGTAGAAGAACTGAAGCTTTCTTT.